This TCR beta chain is from a study of naive and memory T cell subsets. Overall study results and limits: From naive to CM, EM and EMRA, diversity decreased and Gini increased. Over 85% of naive TCR sequences appeared only once, unlike memory subsets. Naive repertoires, especially CD8, held a few larger clonotypes, possibly memory cells re-expressing CD45RA.

The beta constant-region primer was an equimolar mix of two oligonucleotides covering TRBC1 and TRBC2. Nested alpha and beta constant-region primers with the SP2 primer drove four PCR rounds on ligated cDNA. Each CDR3 protein is one row after TCRdb ran MiXCR on the UMI-ligation and nested PCR reads. The sample has 150,000 or so distinct CDR3 sequences, over 20% seen once; the top ten hold over 0.09%. This clonotype was seen a few times. Its antigen is unknown. CDR1 LGHDT and CDR2 YNNKEL come from the germline V gene (reference sequence). The CDR3 has 15 amino acids. Between the trimmed V and J ends, which lost 0 bases and 3 bases, there was a span of 12 bases.

The chain combines TRBV3-1 with TRBJ2-7; D gene uncertain. The source of this sequence is a human donor in good health. The source material was naive CD4+ T cells from blood. CDR3 sequence reads: CASSQDLVSYYEQYF. The CDR3 nucleotides read TGTGCCAGCAGCCAAGATCTCGTGTCCTACTACGAGCAGTACTTC.